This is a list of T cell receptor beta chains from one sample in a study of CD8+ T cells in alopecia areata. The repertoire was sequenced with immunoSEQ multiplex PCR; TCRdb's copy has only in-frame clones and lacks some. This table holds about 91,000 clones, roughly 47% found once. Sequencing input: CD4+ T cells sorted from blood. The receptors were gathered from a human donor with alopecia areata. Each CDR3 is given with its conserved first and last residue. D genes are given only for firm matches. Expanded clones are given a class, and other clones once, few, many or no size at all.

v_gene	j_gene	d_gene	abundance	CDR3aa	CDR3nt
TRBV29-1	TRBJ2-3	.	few	CSVSYNPTDTQYF	TGCAGCGTCAGCTACAACCCCACAGATACGCAGTATTTT
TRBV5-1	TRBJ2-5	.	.	CASSSGASGETQYF	TGCGCCAGCAGCTCCGGGGCGTCGGGAGAGACCCAGTACTTC
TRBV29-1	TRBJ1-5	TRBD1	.	CSVLEQGARGQPQHF	TGCAGCGTTTTAGAACAGGGGGCGCGGGGGCAGCCCCAGCATTTT
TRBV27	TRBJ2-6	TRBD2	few	CASSLGGRATSGANVLTF	TGTGCCAGCAGTTTGGGCGGGAGGGCCACCTCTGGGGCCAACGTCCTGACTTTC
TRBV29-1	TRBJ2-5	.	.	CSVGEDETQYF	TGCAGCGTAGGCGAGGATGAGACCCAGTACTTC
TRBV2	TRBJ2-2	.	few	CASSLRTDTGELFF	TGTGCCAGCAGTTTAAGGACGGACACCGGGGAGCTGTTTTTT
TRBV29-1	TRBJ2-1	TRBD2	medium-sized	CSVKFSGGAYEQFF	TGCAGCGTGAAATTTAGCGGGGGGGCTTATGAGCAGTTCTTC
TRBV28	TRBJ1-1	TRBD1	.	CVTGANTEAFF	TGTGTCACAGGGGCGAACACTGAAGCTTTCTTT
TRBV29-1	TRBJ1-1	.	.	CSVTHGNTEAFF	TGCAGCGTGACCCATGGGAACACTGAAGCTTTCTTT
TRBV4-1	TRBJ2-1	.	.	CASSQVYNEQFF	TGCGCCAGCAGCCAAGTTTACAATGAGCAGTTCTTC
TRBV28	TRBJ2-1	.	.	CASSPRGRTRNEQFF	TGTGCCAGCAGCCCGAGGGGGAGGACTCGGAATGAGCAGTTCTTC
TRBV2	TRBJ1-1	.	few	CASSVLGRDREAFF	TGTGCCAGCAGCGTATTAGGCCGGGACCGAGAAGCTTTCTTT
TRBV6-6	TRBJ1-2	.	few	CASSRAPNYGYTF	TGTGCCAGCAGTAGGGCGCCGAACTATGGCTACACCTTC
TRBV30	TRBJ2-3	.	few	CAWSSFPGTQYF	TGTGCCTGGAGTTCTTTCCCCGGTACGCAGTATTTT
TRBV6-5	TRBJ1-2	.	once	CASKQQGLLGYTF	TGTGCCAGCAAACAACAGGGCCTTTTGGGCTACACCTTC
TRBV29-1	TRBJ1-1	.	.	CSVLSPMNTEAFF	TGCAGCGTTCTGAGTCCGATGAACACTGAAGCTTTCTTT
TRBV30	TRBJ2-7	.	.	CAWSRVDEQYF	TGTGCCTGGAGTCGGGTCGACGAGCAGTACTTC
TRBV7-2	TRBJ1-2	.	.	CASSPSGPAPDRYGYTF	TGTGCCAGCAGCCCCTCGGGCCCCGCGCCTGACCGCTATGGCTACACCTTC
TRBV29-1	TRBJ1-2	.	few	CSVGPDGYTF	TGCAGCGTTGGTCCGGATGGCTACACCTTC